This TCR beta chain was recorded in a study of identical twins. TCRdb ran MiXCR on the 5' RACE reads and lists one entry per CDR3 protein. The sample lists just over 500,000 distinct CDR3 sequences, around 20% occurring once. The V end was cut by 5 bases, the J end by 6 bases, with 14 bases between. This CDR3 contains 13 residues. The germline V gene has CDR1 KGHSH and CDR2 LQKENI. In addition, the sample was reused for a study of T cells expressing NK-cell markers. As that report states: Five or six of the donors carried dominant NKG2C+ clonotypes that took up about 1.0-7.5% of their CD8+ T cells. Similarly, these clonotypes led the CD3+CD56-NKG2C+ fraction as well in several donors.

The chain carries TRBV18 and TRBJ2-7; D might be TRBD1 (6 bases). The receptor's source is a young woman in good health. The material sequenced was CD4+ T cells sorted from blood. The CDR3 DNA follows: TGTGCCAGCTCATCAAGACAGGTTGGCGAGCAGTACTTC. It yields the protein CASSSRQVGEQYF.